This T cell receptor beta chain came from a study of shared clonotypes between healthy human individuals. Regarding the study as a whole: Enrolling few donors narrowed the genetic and exposure-history diversity that was represented.

Germline V gene sequence: CDR1 GTSNPN, CDR2 SVGIG (reference sequence). CDR3 length equals 13 residues. The J segment lost 8 bases and the V segment lost 3 bases, leaving 6 bases of the junction unmatched. The data were produced by immunoSEQ multiplex PCR, yet TCRdb's version contains in-frame clones alone and is incomplete. The table records about 1 million clones, roughly 80% of them present only once. Regarding this clone: Its antigen is undetermined.

The chain joins TRBV30 to TRBJ1-4, with 7 bases aligning to TRBD1. The sequence was collected from a man younger than 35 in good health. What was sequenced was memory CD4+ T cells sorted from blood. The subset: CD45RA-negative fraction. The CDR3 is CAWRVPGGEKLFF. In nucleotides, the CDR3 is TGTGCCTGGAGAGTCCCAGGGGGGGAAAAACTGTTTTTT. The whole variable domain, remainder taken from reference TRBV30 and TRBJ1-4, is SQTIHQWPATLVQPVGSPLSLECTVEGTSNPNLYWYRQAAGRGLQLLFYSVGIGQISSEVPQNLSASRPQDRQFILSSKKLLLSDSGFYLCAWRVPGGEKLFFGSGTQLSVL.